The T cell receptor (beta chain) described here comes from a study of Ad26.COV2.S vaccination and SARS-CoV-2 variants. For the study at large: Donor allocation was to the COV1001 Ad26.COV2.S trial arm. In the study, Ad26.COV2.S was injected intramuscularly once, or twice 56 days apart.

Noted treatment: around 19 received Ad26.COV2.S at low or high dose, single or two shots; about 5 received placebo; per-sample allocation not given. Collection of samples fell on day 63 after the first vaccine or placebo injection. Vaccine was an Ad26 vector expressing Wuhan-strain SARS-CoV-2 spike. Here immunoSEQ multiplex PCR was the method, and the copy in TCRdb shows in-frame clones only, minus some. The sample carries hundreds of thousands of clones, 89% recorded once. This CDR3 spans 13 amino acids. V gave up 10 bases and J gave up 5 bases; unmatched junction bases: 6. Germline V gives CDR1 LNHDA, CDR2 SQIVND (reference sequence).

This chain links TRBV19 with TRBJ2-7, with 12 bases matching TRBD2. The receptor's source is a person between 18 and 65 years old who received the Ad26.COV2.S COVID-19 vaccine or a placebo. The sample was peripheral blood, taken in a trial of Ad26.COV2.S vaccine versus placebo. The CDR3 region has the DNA TGTGCCACCGGACTAGCGGGGATTAACGAGCAGTACTTC. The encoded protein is CATGLAGINEQYF.